This T cell receptor (beta chain) was obtained from a study of identical twins (dated by TCRdb to about 2016). Concerning the study at large: The study deep-sequenced TCR alpha and beta repertoires from monozygotic twins, unrelated adults of various ages and cord blood to test whether fetal clonotypes persist. To rule out contamination, replicate twin experiments were performed at different times with different library preparation protocols.

Results and caveats for the whole study, not just this receptor: Excess twin sharing in beta out-of-frame sequences was weaker because fewer shared sequences lowered the signal-to-noise ratio. Zero-insertion analyses could be partly confounded by invariant T cells such as MAIT and iNKT, though diverse VJ usage argued against such confounding for most clonotypes. Abundant cord blood beta clonotypes had fewer insertions, young adult naive repertoires showed a similar but weaker trend, and memory repertoires showed no such trend. In monozygotic twins, out-of-frame TCR alpha sharing was systematically underestimated by recombination models, although the models agreed with sharing between unrelated individuals. Compared with coincidental sharing between unrelated individuals, an excess of low generation-probability sequences was observed among out-of-frame TCR alpha sequences shared between twins. Because the same donors could not be followed over many years, the conclusions relied on cross-sectional statistical analysis.

The junction shows trimming of 5 bases on V and 9 bases on J, and the gene matches do not reach 5 bases of it. The CDR3 runs 13 residues from the cysteine to the phenylalanine. Only the CDR3 region is kept as DNA, spanning 39 bases read in frame from base 1. Library method: 5' RACE. The sequencer listed for this sample is Illumina HiSeq 2000. A universal primer binding site was introduced by template switching, and a unique molecular identifier was present in the final cDNA, enabling accurate counting of TCR cDNA molecules. Specific primers in the conserved constant-segment region were used to synthesize first-strand cDNA for TCR alpha and beta chains. Each cDNA library was double barcoded, with a SMART-Mk sample barcode plus Illumina barcodes, to control for contamination. TruSeq adapter sequences and Illumina sample barcodes were added in two successive PCR steps. TCR alpha and beta cDNA libraries were sequenced on the Illumina HiSeq platform with custom primers. The study's processing was this. Unique molecular identifiers were extracted from raw reads with MiGEC, and CDR3 positions were determined with MiXCR. For each individual, recombination models were inferred using an EM algorithm with the repgenHMM and IGoR tools. The analysis of shared clonotypes was done with the tcR package in R, with sharing normalized by the product of cloneset sizes. To study raw recombination without the effects of thymic and clonal selection, out-of-frame nonproductive sequences were analyzed. In TCRdb, the public reads were trimmed at Q25 with fastp and aligned with MiXCR, with productive beta chains retained. Rows matching on CDR3 protein sequence are summarized as one entry with the most common DNA and genes. These V and J calls originate from TCRdb's pipeline instead of the authors' own analysis. Present in this sample are 350,000 or so distinct CDR3 sequences, 8.5% to 10% of which were seen just once. 8.5% to 10% of the sample is in the top ten clones.

Every donor was a healthy Caucasian. The study also sequenced three unrelated non-twin adults: a male aged 18 to 30, a male aged 50 to 59 and a female aged 50 to 59. Using Miltenyi CD45RO+ enrichment and human naive T-cell isolation kits, memory (CD45RO+) and naive T cells were isolated from PBMC. This clonotype was seen ten or more times. No cognate antigen has been identified for it. Per-nucleotide qualities are absent, and no much larger clonotype sits a single base away. The sample was naive T cells sorted from blood. The cell subset or site label, read with the paper, signifies: cells isolated with a human naive T-cell isolation kit. The chain joins TRBV12-3 or TRBV12-4 to TRBJ2-1, with 9 bases matching TRBD1. This TCR was sampled from a woman aged 50 to 65 in good health. CDR3 region: CASSITGGTEQFF. At the DNA level, the sequence is TGTGCCAGCAGTATTACAGGGGGCACTGAGCAGTTCTTC.